This TCR beta chain was sequenced during a study of PD-1 blockade in mismatch repair-deficient tumors. Study-wide context: All were previously treated, progressing patients with about 11 mismatch repair-deficient cancer types.

The table came from immunoSEQ multiplex PCR; TCRdb's copy has only in-frame clones and leaves some out. The sample carries about 49,000 clones, around 77% recorded once. All patients were mismatch repair deficient, assessed by either PCR or immunohistochemistry. TCRs were sequenced from a few patients responding to pembrolizumab. Germline V lookup: CDR1 LNHDA, CDR2 SQIVND (reference sequence). The CDR3 is 13 residues long. Trimming removed 2 bases from V and 7 bases from J, with 11 bases in between. Findings and limits, study-wide: After pembrolizumab, tumor-resident clones rose rapidly, then generally contracted before radiologic responses.

On this clone: Antigen unknown.

V usage is TRBV19 and J usage is TRBJ1-1; D is unclear. This sample comprised PBMCs, obtained before pembrolizumab treatment. This receptor was taken from an adult with mismatch repair-deficient cancer. CDR3 protein: CASSILGAYEAFF. The CDR3 DNA follows: TGTGCCAGTAGTATACTGGGCGCCTATGAAGCTTTCTTT.